This T cell receptor beta chain was identified during a study of T cell repertoires in cytomegalovirus infection. Overall study: Public TCR beta signatures indicated both CMV infection and matching HLA type.

This clonotype was found a few times. Its antigen is unknown. The CDR3 extends over 18 amino acids. From germline, CDR1 is SGHAT and CDR2 FQNNGV. V shed 6 bases and J 1 base; nucleotides not matched to a gene: 16. TCRdb redid the calling of the reads with MiXCR, one entry per CDR3 protein. The data contain hundreds of thousands of distinct CDR3 sequences, roughly 30% of them seen just once; the ten biggest clones take up 13%. The chain joins TRBV11-2 to TRBJ2-7, with 9 nucleotides matching TRBD1. The receptor was isolated from a human donor in good health (CMV status not recorded). Some clones in this sample may be carry-over from other donors' samples. Sequencing was performed on cultured CD8+ T cells from PBMCs, taken from culture after CMV antigen stimulation. Here the CDR3 reads CASSSRTGTGGLSYEQYV. CDR3 nucleotide sequence: TGTGCCAGCAGTTCCAGAACCGGTACAGGGGGCTTATCCTACGAGCAGTACGTC.